The rows below give T cell receptor beta chains drawn from one sample of a study of cytotoxic CD8 clonotypes in ibrutinib-treated CLL. TCRdb keeps only in-frame clones here, not all; method: immunoSEQ multiplex PCR. Of around 300,000 clones listed, roughly 85% are singletons. The sample consisted of PBMCs, taken before ibrutinib treatment. The receptors come from a human donor with chronic lymphocytic leukemia. The CDR3 runs from the conserved cysteine through the conserved F or W. The D gene is left open where the match is weak. For some rows the clone size is stated as once, few or many, or as a class when expanded; others skip it.

CDR3aa: CASQLTSGSFNEQFF; CDR3nt: TGTGCCTCTCAACTAACTAGCGGGAGTTTCAATGAGCAGTTCTTC; v_gene: TRBV28; j_gene: TRBJ2-1; d_gene: TRBD2; abundance: NA
CDR3aa: CASSTLVGQEQYF; CDR3nt: TGTGCCAGTAGTACCCTCGTAGGGCAAGAGCAGTACTTC; v_gene: TRBV19; j_gene: TRBJ2-7; d_gene: NA; abundance: NA
CDR3aa: CASSLLAGVIYEQYF; CDR3nt: TGTGCCAGCAGCCTCCTAGCGGGAGTTATCTACGAGCAGTACTTC; v_gene: TRBV6-5; j_gene: TRBJ2-7; d_gene: TRBD2; abundance: NA
CDR3aa: CASSYMGQGVTHTDTQYF; CDR3nt: TGTGCCAGCAGTTATATGGGACAGGGGGTAACACATACAGATACGCAGTATTTT; v_gene: TRBV28; j_gene: TRBJ2-3; d_gene: TRBD1; abundance: NA
CDR3aa: CASSFVSGLADTQYF; CDR3nt: TGTGCCAGCAGTTTCGTTTCAGGTCTAGCAGATACGCAGTATTTT; v_gene: TRBV28; j_gene: TRBJ2-3; d_gene: NA; abundance: NA
CDR3aa: CASSRESGANVLTF; CDR3nt: TGTGCCAGCTCGCGGGAGTCTGGGGCCAACGTCCTGACTTTC; v_gene: TRBV18; j_gene: TRBJ2-6; d_gene: TRBD2; abundance: few
CDR3aa: CASSFWAKNIQYF; CDR3nt: TGTGCCAGCAGCTTTTGGGCCAAAAACATTCAGTACTTC; v_gene: TRBV11-1; j_gene: TRBJ2-4; d_gene: NA; abundance: NA
CDR3aa: CASSLGDYGGYYEQYF; CDR3nt: TGTGCCAGCAGCCTCGGGGACTACGGGGGGTACTACGAGCAGTACTTC; v_gene: TRBV21-1; j_gene: TRBJ2-7; d_gene: NA; abundance: NA
CDR3aa: CASSLDPMGTGYTF; CDR3nt: TGTGCCAGCAGCTTGGACCCCATGGGTACCGGCTACACCTTC; v_gene: TRBV27; j_gene: TRBJ1-2; d_gene: NA; abundance: NA
CDR3aa: CASSLASGTGGFETQYF; CDR3nt: TGTGCCAGCAGCTTAGCTTCCGGGACAGGGGGCTTTGAGACCCAGTACTTC; v_gene: TRBV7-6; j_gene: TRBJ2-5; d_gene: TRBD1; abundance: NA
CDR3aa: CASRWRTAEERGYTF; CDR3nt: TGTGCCAGCAGATGGAGGACAGCAGAAGAACGTGGCTACACCTTC; v_gene: TRBV11-3; j_gene: TRBJ1-2; d_gene: NA; abundance: NA
CDR3aa: CASSQNGHEQFF; CDR3nt: TGTGCCAGCAGTCAGAACGGACACGAGCAGTTCTTC; v_gene: TRBV6-5; j_gene: TRBJ2-1; d_gene: NA; abundance: NA
CDR3aa: CASSQDISRSPYEQYF; CDR3nt: TGCGCCAGCAGCCAAGATATTAGCAGGTCCCCCTACGAGCAGTACTTC; v_gene: TRBV4-3; j_gene: TRBJ2-7; d_gene: NA; abundance: NA
CDR3aa: CSISFAGELFF; CDR3nt: TGCAGCATTAGTTTCGCCGGGGAGCTGTTTTTT; v_gene: TRBV29-1; j_gene: TRBJ2-2; d_gene: NA; abundance: NA
CDR3aa: CASSLRLAGVGGTRHEQFF; CDR3nt: TGTGCCAGCAGCTTGAGGCTAGCGGGAGTTGGCGGGACTCGGCATGAGCAGTTCTTC; v_gene: TRBV5-6; j_gene: TRBJ2-1; d_gene: TRBD2; abundance: once
CDR3aa: CASSRPLSGLYTDTQYF; CDR3nt: TGTGCCAGCAGCCGCCCCCTTAGCGGGCTTTACACAGATACGCAGTATTTT; v_gene: TRBV7-8; j_gene: TRBJ2-3; d_gene: TRBD2; abundance: NA
CDR3aa: CASSSGTSGTYEQYF; CDR3nt: TGCGCCAGCAGCTCCGGGACTAGCGGGACCTACGAGCAGTACTTC; v_gene: TRBV5-1; j_gene: TRBJ2-7; d_gene: TRBD2; abundance: NA
CDR3aa: CASYGTGGVDGYTF; CDR3nt: TGTGCCAGCTATGGTACAGGGGGCGTAGACGGCTACACCTTC; v_gene: TRBV25-1; j_gene: TRBJ1-2; d_gene: TRBD1; abundance: NA
CDR3aa: CATSRSFGQGAPYEQYF; CDR3nt: TGTGCCACCAGCAGATCTTTTGGACAGGGGGCCCCCTACGAGCAGTACTTC; v_gene: TRBV15; j_gene: TRBJ2-7; d_gene: TRBD1; abundance: NA
CDR3aa: CASSPLGREYSSYNEQFF; CDR3nt: TGTGCCAGCAGCCCACTGGGGCGGGAGTATAGCTCCTACAATGAGCAGTTCTTC; v_gene: TRBV7-2; j_gene: TRBJ2-1; d_gene: TRBD2; abundance: NA
CDR3aa: CASSFKLAGEVNEQFF; CDR3nt: TGTGCCAGTAGCTTCAAACTAGCGGGAGAGGTGAATGAGCAGTTCTTC; v_gene: TRBV19; j_gene: TRBJ2-1; d_gene: TRBD2; abundance: once
CDR3aa: CASGFGDEQYF; CDR3nt: TGTGCTAGTGGTTTTGGGGACGAGCAGTACTTC; v_gene: TRBV12-5; j_gene: TRBJ2-7; d_gene: NA; abundance: few
CDR3aa: CASSVPGQISSGANVLTF; CDR3nt: TGTGCCAGCAGCGTGCCGGGACAGATCAGCTCTGGGGCCAACGTCCTGACTTTC; v_gene: TRBV9; j_gene: TRBJ2-6; d_gene: TRBD1; abundance: NA
CDR3aa: CATSPYANTGELFF; CDR3nt: TGTGCCACCAGCCCGTACGCGAACACCGGGGAGCTGTTTTTT; v_gene: TRBV15; j_gene: TRBJ2-2; d_gene: NA; abundance: few
CDR3aa: CASSDVVTDTQYF; CDR3nt: TGTGCCAGCAGCGACGTTGTAACAGATACGCAGTATTTT; v_gene: TRBV11-3; j_gene: TRBJ2-3; d_gene: NA; abundance: NA
CDR3aa: CASSSGAGTYEQYF; CDR3nt: TGCGCCAGCAGCTCGGGGGCAGGAACCTACGAGCAGTACTTC; v_gene: TRBV5-1; j_gene: TRBJ2-7; d_gene: NA; abundance: NA
CDR3aa: CASSLRGYDTGELFF; CDR3nt: TGTGCCAGCAGTTTAAGGGGGTACGACACCGGGGAGCTGTTTTTT; v_gene: TRBV6-6; j_gene: TRBJ2-2; d_gene: NA; abundance: NA
CDR3aa: CASSVVGLAGNNEQFF; CDR3nt: TGTGCCAGCAGCGTAGTCGGGCTAGCGGGGAACAATGAGCAGTTCTTC; v_gene: TRBV9; j_gene: TRBJ2-1; d_gene: TRBD2; abundance: NA
CDR3aa: CASSTNSGNTDTQYF; CDR3nt: TGTGCCAGCAGCACAAATAGCGGTAACACAGATACGCAGTATTTT; v_gene: TRBV9; j_gene: TRBJ2-3; d_gene: NA; abundance: NA
CDR3aa: CASSLFLQGGEQFF; CDR3nt: TGCGCCAGCAGCTTATTTTTACAGGGAGGTGAGCAGTTCTTC; v_gene: TRBV5-1; j_gene: TRBJ2-1; d_gene: NA; abundance: NA
CDR3aa: CASSLRWETQYF; CDR3nt: TGTGCCAGCAGCTTACGGTGGGAGACCCAGTACTTC; v_gene: TRBV7-2; j_gene: TRBJ2-5; d_gene: NA; abundance: NA
CDR3aa: CASSHPGTRPTGELFF; CDR3nt: TGCGCCAGCAGCCATCCCGGGACTAGACCCACCGGGGAGCTGTTTTTT; v_gene: TRBV4-3; j_gene: TRBJ2-2; d_gene: TRBD2; abundance: NA
CDR3aa: CASSPSGTGYNEQFF; CDR3nt: TGTGCCAGCAGCCCGAGCGGGACTGGGTACAATGAGCAGTTCTTC; v_gene: TRBV27; j_gene: TRBJ2-1; d_gene: TRBD2; abundance: NA
CDR3aa: CASSIRQGGGYTF; CDR3nt: TGTGCCAGCAGTATACGGCAGGGAGGAGGCTACACCTTC; v_gene: TRBV6-1; j_gene: TRBJ1-2; d_gene: NA; abundance: NA